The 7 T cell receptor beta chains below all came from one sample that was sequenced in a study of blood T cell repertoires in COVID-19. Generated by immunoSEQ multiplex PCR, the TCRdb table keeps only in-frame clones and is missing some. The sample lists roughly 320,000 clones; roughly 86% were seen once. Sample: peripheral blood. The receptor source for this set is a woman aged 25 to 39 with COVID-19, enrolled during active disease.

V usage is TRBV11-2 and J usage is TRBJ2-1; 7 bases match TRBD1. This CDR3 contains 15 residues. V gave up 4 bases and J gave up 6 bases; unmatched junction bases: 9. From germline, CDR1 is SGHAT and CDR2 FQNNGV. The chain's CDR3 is CASSSQGSVGNEQFF. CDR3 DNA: TGTGCCAGCAGCTCACAGGGGTCAGTGGGCAATGAGCAGTTCTTC.

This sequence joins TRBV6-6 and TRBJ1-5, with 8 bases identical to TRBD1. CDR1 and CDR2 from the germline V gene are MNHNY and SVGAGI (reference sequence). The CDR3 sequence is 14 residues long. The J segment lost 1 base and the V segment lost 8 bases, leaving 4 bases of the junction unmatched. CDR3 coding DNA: TGTGCCAGCGAGGACAGGGCAAGCAATCAGCCCCAGCATTTT. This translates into CASEDRASNQPQHF.

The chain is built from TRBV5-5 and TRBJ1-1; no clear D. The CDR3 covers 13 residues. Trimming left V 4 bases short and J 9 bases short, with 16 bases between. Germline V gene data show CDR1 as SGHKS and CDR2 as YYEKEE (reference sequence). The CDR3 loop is CASSQLTETKAFF. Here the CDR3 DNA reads TGTGCCAGCAGCCAGCTAACCGAAACTAAAGCTTTCTTT.

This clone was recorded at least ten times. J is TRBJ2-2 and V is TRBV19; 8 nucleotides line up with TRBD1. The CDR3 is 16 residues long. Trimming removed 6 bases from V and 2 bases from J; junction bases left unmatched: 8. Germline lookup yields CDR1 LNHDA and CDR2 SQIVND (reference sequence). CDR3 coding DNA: TGTGCCAGTAGAACACCCGGGACAGGTAACACCGGGGAGCTGTTTTTT. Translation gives CASRTPGTGNTGELFF.

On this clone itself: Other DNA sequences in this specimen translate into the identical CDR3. The CDR3, as DNA: TGTGCCAGTAGTTGGGGGGACGGCTACACCTTC. This sequence encodes CASSWGDGYTF. This sequence joins TRBV19 and TRBJ1-2, with TRBD1 as a possible D gene (5 bases). V lost 5 bases and J lost 8, with 9 bases in between. CDR1 is LNHDA, CDR2 SQIVND, per germline (reference sequence). CDR3 length: 11 amino acids.

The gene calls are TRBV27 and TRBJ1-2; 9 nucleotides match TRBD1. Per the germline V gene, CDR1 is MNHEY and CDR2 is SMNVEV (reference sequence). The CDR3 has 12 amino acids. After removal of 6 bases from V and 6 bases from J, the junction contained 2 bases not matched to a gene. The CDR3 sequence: CASRQGAHGYTF. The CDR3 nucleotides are TGTGCCAGCAGACAGGGGGCGCATGGCTACACCTTC.

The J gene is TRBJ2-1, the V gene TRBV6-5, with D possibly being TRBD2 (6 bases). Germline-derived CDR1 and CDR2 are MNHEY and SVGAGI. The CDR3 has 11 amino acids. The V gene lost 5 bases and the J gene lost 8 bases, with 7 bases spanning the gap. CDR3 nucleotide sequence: TGTGCCAGCAGTCGCGGGGATGAGCAGTTCTTC. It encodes CASSRGDEQFF.